This T cell receptor beta chain stems from a study of blood T cell repertoires in COVID-19. About the study: Collection of acute and convalescent COVID-19 samples took place in the United States, Italy and Spain. The cDNA or gDNA used as material had been derived from T cells, B-cell-depleted T cells, or PBMCs.

CDR3 length equals 19 residues. Enrolled during active infection, Seattle patients were then followed longitudinally. Produced via immunoSEQ multiplex PCR; TCRdb's table is partial and in-frame only. The sample has roughly 150,000 clones; 79% are singletons. The sequence derives from a woman between 55 and 75 years old with COVID-19, enrolled during active disease. J is TRBJ1-3 and V is TRBV1; the tabulated D call, TRBD1, remains unverified against the DNA. TRBV1 is assigned pseudogene status. Sequences were obtained from peripheral blood. Here the CDR3 reads CTSSHHGTGGRWAGNTIYF. DNA of the CDR3: TGCACCAGCAGCCACCACGGGACAGGGGGCAGATGGGCTGGAAACACCATATATTTT.